This TCR beta chain appears in the sequencing data of a study of CD8+ T cells in alopecia areata. Overall study: Tofacitinib administration to treated patients was oral, at 5 to 10 mg twice daily. Broader study findings: Clonality exceeded that of normal scalp in lesional scalp, most notably in alopecia totalis/universalis.

Extracted from the samples, RNA was reverse transcribed into cDNA to serve as the sequencing template. TCRdb's copy holds only in-frame clones and misses some; the assay was immunoSEQ multiplex PCR. In the table there are 120,000 or so clones, around 60% of which are singletons. On this clone: The antigen remains unidentified. One end of the junction is discordant with germline, which a read error may explain. The same CDR3 arises from other DNA sequences in this sample as well.

Per germline, CDR1 SGHRS and CDR2 YFSETQ. The length of the CDR3 is 14 residues. This TCR derives from a human donor with alopecia areata. The chain uses TRBV5-1 and TRBJ1-1, with 8 bases identical to TRBD1. This sample comprised CD4+ T cells sorted from blood, obtained at week 0. CDR3 sequence: CASSLDRVNTEAFF. The CDR3 coding sequence is TGCGCCAGCAGTTTGGACAGGGTGAACACTGAAGCTTTCTTT. Together with reference TRBV5-1 and TRBJ1-1, the CDR3 gives the full variable domain: KAGVTQTPRYLIKTRGQQVTLSCSPISGHRSVSWYQQTPGQGLQFLFEYFSETQRNKGNFPGRFSGRQFSNSRSEMNVSTLELGDSALYLCASSLDRVNTEAFFGQGTRLTVV.